A single sample is the source of the 16 T cell receptor beta chains below, sequenced in a study of blood T cells in healthy people across ages. Sample-barcoded 5' priming and a J-beta primer mix drove a second PCR of 7 to 11 cycles. TCRdb re-called the 5' RACE reads through MiXCR, storing one row per CDR3 protein. The table includes 1.2 million to 1.5 million distinct CDR3 sequences, around 59% detected once. The sequenced material came from blood. These receptors originate from a young man in good health.

The chain carries TRBV24-1 and TRBJ2-7; TRBD2 might be the D (5 bases). V gave up 5 bases and J gave up 1 base, with 11 bases separating them. This CDR3 has 14 residues. Germline V gives CDR1 KGHDR, CDR2 SFDVKD. As DNA, the CDR3 is TGTGCCACCAGTGCCCCGGGGAGATCCTACGAGCAGTACTTC. This gives the protein CATSAPGRSYEQYF.

This clonotype was seen only a few times. The CDR3 nucleotides read TGTGCCAGCAGCTTCGGGACTAGTAAGAATGAGCAGTTCTTC. This translates into CASSFGTSKNEQFF. The gene calls are TRBV13 and TRBJ2-1; TRBD2 matches 8 bases. Germline assignment: CDR1 PRHDT and CDR2 FYEKMQ (reference sequence). The V gene end was trimmed by 3 bases and the J gene end by 7 bases; junction bases not matched to a gene: 5. The CDR3 sequence is 14 residues long.

The chain carries TRBV4-3 and TRBJ1-2, with TRBD1 matching over 7 bases. Germline V gene sequence: CDR1 LGHNA, CDR2 YSLEER. This CDR3 is built from 17 residues. V was clipped by 1 base and J by 1 base; unmatched bases: 9. The CDR3 loop is CASSQGDRQLNNYGYTF. CDR3 DNA: TGCGCCAGCAGCCAAGGGGACAGACAATTAAATAACTATGGCTACACCTTC.

The DNA of the CDR3 is TGTGCCAGCAGCTTAAAACTCAATACACGCGGCTCCTACGAGCAGTACTTC. It codes for CASSLKLNTRGSYEQYF. The chain couples TRBV7-9 to TRBJ2-7, with D uncertain. This CDR3 has 17 amino acids. Per germline, CDR1 SEHNR and CDR2 FQNEAQ (reference sequence). Trimming took off 2 bases at V and 0 bases at J, with 17 bases between the two ends.

This clonotype was picked up a small number of times. CDR3 amino acids: CSVREAAGGLEQFF. The CDR3 nucleotides are TGCAGCGTCAGAGAGGCTGCGGGGGGGCTTGAGCAGTTCTTC. The chain carries TRBV29-1 and TRBJ2-1, with 9 positions matching TRBD2. This CDR3 is 14 amino acids long. Germline V CDR1 and CDR2: SQVTM, ANQGSEA. V was clipped by 6 bases and J by 9 bases; unmatched bases: 12.

The chain has TRBV12-5 and TRBJ2-3; 9 positions match TRBD1. CDR3 size: 17 residues. Germline CDR1 reads LGHNT; CDR2 reads FRNRAP. V lost 1 base, J lost 4 bases, and 9 bases stayed unmatched. The CDR3 bases are TGTGCTAGTGGTTTGGATCGAATCGGACAGGGGTCAGATACGCAGTATTTT. Residues: CASGLDRIGQGSDTQYF.

The chain links TRBV27 to TRBJ2-3, with 9 bases that match TRBD1. The CDR3 consists of 14 residues. V lost 6 bases and J lost 5; bases outside the gene matches: 6. Germline CDR1 MNHEY, CDR2 SMNVEV (reference sequence). CDR3 residues: CASRSQGAVDTQYF. CDR3 nucleotide sequence: TGTGCCAGCAGGTCACAGGGGGCTGTAGATACGCAGTATTTT.

V usage is TRBV5-6 and J usage is TRBJ1-5, with D uncertain. CDR1 SGHDT and CDR2 YYEEEE come from the germline V gene. The CDR3 has 16 residues. V was trimmed by 0 bases and J by 5 bases, leaving 15 bases between them. In DNA form, the CDR3 reads TGTGCCAGCAGCTTGGTGGGAAATACTAGGGATCAGCCCCAGCATTTT. This translates into CASSLVGNTRDQPQHF.

V and J are TRBV25-1 and TRBJ2-3; D is ambiguous. Germline CDR1 is MGHDK and CDR2 is SYGVNS. This CDR3 comprises 12 residues. V was cut by 3 bases and J by 8 bases, with 9 bases left in between. The CDR3 DNA is TGTGCCAGCAGTGACTATGTAGCTACGCAGTATTTT. Its protein product is CASSDYVATQYF.

The chain employs TRBV6-2 or TRBV6-3 and TRBJ1-6; D gene ambiguous. The germline gives CDR1 MNHEY, CDR2 SVGEGT. Trimming took off 2 bases at V and 13 bases at J, with 12 bases between the two ends. The CDR3 length is 13 residues. The CDR3 coding sequence is TGTGCCAGCAGTTACAGTGATGTGGACCCCCTCCACTTT. It codes for CASSYSDVDPLHF.

The chain has TRBV10-3 and TRBJ2-3, with D maybe TRBD2 (6 bases). The CDR3 covers 15 residues. Between the trimmed V and J ends, which lost 8 bases and 0 bases, there was a span of 15 bases. The V gene's germline CDR1 is ENHRY and CDR2 SYGVKD. CDR3 amino acids: CAIGRERLSTDTQYF. In nucleotides, the CDR3 is TGTGCCATCGGTCGGGAGCGCCTTAGCACAGATACGCAGTATTTT.

V is TRBV20-1 and J is TRBJ2-1, with 9 bases aligning to TRBD1. This CDR3 has 16 residues. Looked up from germline, CDR1 is DFQATT and CDR2 is SNEGSKA (reference sequence). V shed 3 bases, J shed 4 bases, and the junction held 10 bases outside the gene matches. The CDR3 bases are TGCAGTGCTAGGCTTCCCGGGACAGGGATTTACAATGAGCAGTTCTTC. The encoded protein is CSARLPGTGIYNEQFF.

The chain joins TRBV11-2 to TRBJ2-1; 7 bases are shared with TRBD2. V trimming: 7 bases; J trimming: 0 bases; junction bases outside the gene matches: 9. CDR3 length: 16 residues. Germline V lookup: CDR1 SGHAT, CDR2 FQNNGV. The CDR3 coding sequence is TGTGCCAGCAACGACCCCGGGACTAACTCCTACAATGAGCAGTTCTTC. It encodes CASNDPGTNSYNEQFF.

The CDR3 is CASSLINVGTDNQPQHF. In nucleotides, the CDR3 is TGTGCCAGCAGTTTAATTAATGTGGGGACAGACAATCAGCCCCAGCATTTT. The chain couples TRBV28 to TRBJ1-5; 7 bases line up with TRBD1. J was trimmed by 3 bases and V by 2 bases; bases with no gene match: 10. The CDR3 has 17 amino acids. From germline, CDR1 is MDHEN and CDR2 SYDVKM.

The chain has TRBV28 and TRBJ2-4; 9 nucleotides agree with TRBD1. Germline V gives CDR1 MDHEN, CDR2 SYDVKM. The CDR3 sequence is 15 residues long. V lost 7 bases, J lost 7 bases, and 11 bases stayed unmatched. The CDR3 protein is CASTDPGQGRNIQYF. CDR3 in DNA: TGTGCCAGCACTGACCCGGGACAGGGACGGAACATTCAGTACTTC.

The rearrangement uses TRBV20-1 and TRBJ2-5; 7 bases are a match to TRBD1. V gave up 3 bases and J gave up 3 bases; unmatched junction bases: 7. Germline CDR1 and CDR2: DFQATT and SNEGSKA (reference sequence). The CDR3 is 14 amino acids. CDR3 DNA sequence: TGCAGTGCTAGCGATTACGGACAGGAAGAGACCCAGTACTTC. Amino acids: CSASDYGQEETQYF.